This TCR beta chain was sequenced for a study of metastatic and nonmetastatic thyroid tumors. Points from the study as a whole: Patients with malignant thyroid tumors reportedly had significantly higher TCR beta diversity than those with benign nodules, in blood and tumor.

With regard to this clone: The antigen remains unidentified.

TCRdb re-called the PCR reads with MiXCR. The table lists 25,000 to 35,000 clones, under 25% of them singletons. V was pared by 8 bases and J by 6 bases, with 1 base between. This CDR3 is built from 8 residues. CDR1 and CDR2 (germline): SEHNR, FQNEAQ (reference sequence). No patient had received any treatment before thyroid surgery. This TCR was sampled from a female donor with papillary thyroid cancer or a benign thyroid nodule (not recorded which). Some clones in this sample may be carry-over from other donors' samples. V gene TRBV7-9 combines with J gene TRBJ1-2, with D uncertain. The sample consisted of blood. CDR3 sequence reads: CASHGYTF. The CDR3 DNA reads TGTGCCAGCCATGGCTACACCTTC.